This is a list of T cell receptor beta chains from one sample in a study of blood T cell repertoires in COVID-19. Here immunoSEQ multiplex PCR was the method, and the copy in TCRdb shows in-frame clones only, minus some. The sample lists 150,000 to 200,000 clones, 65% to 90% occurring once. The sample was peripheral blood. These receptor sequences come from a woman in her forties with COVID-19, enrolled during active disease. CDR3s include the opening cysteine and the closing phenylalanine or tryptophan.

TRBV11-2 | CASSGGGRSLGQYF
TRBV30 | CAWSVGTGQETQYF
TRBV12-5 | CASGSGQSGNQPQHF
TRBV12-3/TRBV12-4 | CASSWGTAEAFF
TRBV30 | CAWSLGTDQPQHF
TRBV10-3 | CAIRGTATGELFF
TRBV9 | CASSVGASYEQYF
TRBV19 | CASTGGAGTGELFF
TRBV7-9 | CASSFHGKGETQYF
TRBV5-4 | CASSLRSGTDTQYF
TRBV18 | CASSPQPGGEKLFF